The sequence of this T cell receptor beta chain was determined in a study of shared clonotypes between healthy human individuals. Regarding this clone: Its specificity is not known.

In the authors' workflow: In the immunoSEQ data, sequences were junction-only and lacked quality scores, so filtering differed. The protocol was immunoSEQ multiplex PCR, while the TCRdb copy is restricted to in-frame clones and leaves out a portion. V and J calls and clone size are copied from that table; D and trimming were computed from the DNA. The sample gives about 1,500,000 clones, roughly 95% of which show up once; about 1.2% is in the top ten. This CDR3 spans 15 amino acids. After removal of 5 bases from V and 7 bases from J, the junction contained 8 bases not matched to a gene. The germline gives CDR1 LNHNV, CDR2 YYDKDF (reference sequence). The study, taken as a whole, reports: Between a few donors, naive CD4 clonotypes were shared at a level of about 5%.

The clonotype comes from a man younger than 45 in good health. V gene TRBV15 combines with J gene TRBJ1-4, with 9 bases identical to TRBD1. The sequenced sample was naive CD4+ T cells sorted from blood. Specified subset: CD45RA+ positively selected. The CDR3 loop reads CATSVYRGRGEKLFF. The CDR3 DNA sequence: TGTGCCACCAGCGTCTACAGGGGGCGGGGTGAAAAACTGTTTTTT. The entire variable domain, with the rest obtained from reference TRBV15 and TRBJ1-4, is as follows: DAMVIQNPRYQVTQFGKPVTLSCSQTLNHNVMYWYQQKSSQAPKLLFHYYDKDFNNEADTPDNFQSRRPNTSFCFLDIRSPGLGDTAMYLCATSVYRGRGEKLFFGSGTQLSVL.